This is a list of T cell receptor beta chains from one sample in a study of blood T cells in healthy people across ages. TCRdb processed the 5' RACE reads anew with MiXCR; each CDR3 protein has one entry. Here the sample spans approximately 800,000 distinct CDR3 sequences, about 45% being singletons. Source material: blood. These receptors all come from a man older than 75 in good health. Both conserved end residues are part of each CDR3. D genes are given only for firm matches. Expanded clones are given a class, and other clones once, few, many or no size at all.

V gene: TRBV20-1
CDR3 length: 19
clone size: many
D gene: TRBD2
J gene: TRBJ2-1
CDR3 protein: CSARDVREGLLGSYNEQFF
CDR3 DNA: TGCAGTGCTAGAGATGTGCGGGAGGGCCTCTTAGGGTCCTACAATGAGCAGTTCTTC

V gene: TRBV27
CDR3 length: 15
clone size: few
D gene: TRBD2
J gene: TRBJ2-7
CDR3 protein: CATSRSQRDPYEQYF
CDR3 DNA: TGTGCCACGTCTAGGAGCCAGCGGGACCCCTACGAGCAGTACTTC

V gene: TRBV29-1
CDR3 length: 15
clone size: .
D gene: .
J gene: TRBJ1-4
CDR3 protein: CSVEDLGEIGEKLFF
CDR3 DNA: TGCAGCGTTGAAGATCTTGGAGAAATCGGTGAAAAACTGTTTTTT

V gene: TRBV29-1
CDR3 length: 15
clone size: few
D gene: TRBD1
J gene: TRBJ2-3
CDR3 protein: CSVNFAGGYPDTQYF
CDR3 DNA: TGCAGCGTTAATTTTGCAGGGGGCTATCCAGATACGCAGTATTTT

V gene: TRBV20-1
CDR3 length: 15
clone size: .
D gene: TRBD2
J gene: TRBJ2-3
CDR3 protein: CSVSTSGRRTDTQYF
CDR3 DNA: TGCAGTGTCAGCACTAGCGGGAGAAGAACAGATACGCAGTATTTT

V gene: TRBV5-1
CDR3 length: 12
clone size: .
D gene: .
J gene: TRBJ2-3
CDR3 protein: CACSLDEGTQYF
CDR3 DNA: TGCGCCTGCAGCTTGGACGAAGGTACGCAGTATTTT

V gene: TRBV30
CDR3 length: 15
clone size: .
D gene: .
J gene: TRBJ2-7
CDR3 protein: CAWSAPRPQSYEQYF
CDR3 DNA: TGTGCCTGGAGTGCCCCCAGACCTCAGTCCTACGAGCAGTACTTC

V gene: TRBV9
CDR3 length: 19
clone size: .
D gene: TRBD1
J gene: TRBJ2-6
CDR3 protein: CASSEQGDTARSGANVLTF
CDR3 DNA: TGTGCCAGCAGCGAACAGGGGGATACCGCAAGGTCTGGGGCCAACGTCCTGACTTTC

V gene: TRBV28
CDR3 length: 14
clone size: .
D gene: .
J gene: TRBJ2-7
CDR3 protein: CASSAHGQQYEQYF
CDR3 DNA: TGTGCCAGCAGTGCCCATGGACAGCAATACGAGCAGTACTTC

V gene: TRBV30
CDR3 length: 13
clone size: .
D gene: .
J gene: TRBJ2-1
CDR3 protein: CAWSVGSYNEQFF
CDR3 DNA: TGTGCCTGGAGCGTAGGGAGCTACAATGAGCAGTTCTTC

V gene: TRBV20-1
CDR3 length: 12
clone size: .
D gene: TRBD1
J gene: TRBJ2-1
CDR3 protein: CSSGTAGNEQFF
CDR3 DNA: TGCAGCTCCGGGACAGCAGGGAATGAGCAGTTCTTC

V gene: TRBV5-6
CDR3 length: 16
clone size: .
D gene: TRBD1
J gene: TRBJ1-2
CDR3 protein: CASSWGTGGLDYGYTF
CDR3 DNA: TGTGCCAGCAGCTGGGGGACAGGGGGACTTGACTATGGCTACACCTTC

V gene: TRBV5-1
CDR3 length: 16
clone size: .
D gene: .
J gene: TRBJ2-1
CDR3 protein: CASSRQGLSSYNEQFF
CDR3 DNA: TGCGCCAGCAGCCGGCAGGGGCTGAGCTCCTACAATGAGCAGTTCTTC

V gene: TRBV12-3/TRBV12-4
CDR3 length: 15
clone size: few
D gene: TRBD1
J gene: TRBJ2-2
CDR3 protein: CASIWGTGGTGELFF
CDR3 DNA: TGTGCCAGCATCTGGGGGACAGGGGGCACCGGGGAGCTGTTTTTT

V gene: TRBV7-6
CDR3 length: 15
clone size: .
D gene: TRBD1
J gene: TRBJ2-3
CDR3 protein: CASGTPQGATDTQYF
CDR3 DNA: TGTGCCAGCGGCACTCCACAGGGGGCCACAGATACGCAGTATTTT

V gene: TRBV2
CDR3 length: 21
clone size: .
D gene: .
J gene: TRBJ2-1
CDR3 protein: CASSEAGFMGTTVSSYNEQFF
CDR3 DNA: TGTGCCAGCAGTGAAGCGGGTTTTATGGGTACTACTGTTAGCTCCTACAATGAGCAGTTCTTC

V gene: TRBV6-5
CDR3 length: 13
clone size: .
D gene: .
J gene: TRBJ1-1
CDR3 protein: CASSYTTGTEAFF
CDR3 DNA: TGTGCCAGCAGTTATACTACAGGCACTGAAGCTTTCTTT

V gene: TRBV7-8
CDR3 length: 16
clone size: .
D gene: TRBD2
J gene: TRBJ2-1
CDR3 protein: CASSPERGVGYNEQFF
CDR3 DNA: TGTGCCAGCAGCCCGGAGCGGGGGGTTGGCTACAATGAGCAGTTCTTC

V gene: TRBV11-1
CDR3 length: 15
clone size: .
D gene: TRBD1
J gene: TRBJ1-6
CDR3 protein: CASSTYRDSYSPLHF
CDR3 DNA: TGTGCCAGCAGCACCTACCGGGACAGTTATTCACCCCTCCACTTT

V gene: TRBV7-2
CDR3 length: 15
clone size: .
D gene: .
J gene: TRBJ1-3
CDR3 protein: CASARVWSSGNTIYF
CDR3 DNA: TGTGCCAGCGCCCGAGTGTGGAGCTCTGGAAACACCATATATTTT

V gene: TRBV20-1
CDR3 length: 16
clone size: .
D gene: TRBD2
J gene: TRBJ2-3
CDR3 protein: CSAERATSGSADTQYF
CDR3 DNA: TGCAGTGCCGAAAGGGCGACTAGCGGGAGTGCAGATACGCAGTATTTT

V gene: TRBV29-1
CDR3 length: 17
clone size: .
D gene: TRBD2
J gene: TRBJ2-3
CDR3 protein: CSVEDLGGAGATDTQYF
CDR3 DNA: TGCAGCGTTGAAGATCTTGGGGGAGCGGGAGCAACAGATACGCAGTATTTT

V gene: TRBV3-1
CDR3 length: 14
clone size: once
D gene: TRBD1
J gene: TRBJ2-7
CDR3 protein: CASSGEQGSYEQYF
CDR3 DNA: TGTGCCAGCAGCGGGGAACAGGGGAGCTACGAGCAGTACTTC

V gene: TRBV7-2
CDR3 length: 15
clone size: few
D gene: .
J gene: TRBJ2-3
CDR3 protein: CASSLGPSSTDTQYF
CDR3 DNA: TGTGCCAGCAGCTTAGGTCCCTCTAGCACAGATACGCAGTATTTT

V gene: TRBV20-1
CDR3 length: 18
clone size: .
D gene: TRBD2
J gene: TRBJ2-1
CDR3 protein: CSARTLGLAGDPYNEQFF
CDR3 DNA: TGCAGTGCTAGAACCCTAGGACTAGCGGGGGACCCCTACAATGAGCAGTTCTTC

V gene: TRBV5-1
CDR3 length: 13
clone size: .
D gene: .
J gene: TRBJ2-5
CDR3 protein: CASSMGPLETQYF
CDR3 DNA: TGCGCCAGCAGCATGGGACCCCTAGAGACCCAGTACTTC

V gene: TRBV7-2
CDR3 length: 15
clone size: .
D gene: .
J gene: TRBJ2-3
CDR3 protein: CASSSDSQSTDTQYF
CDR3 DNA: TGTGCCAGCAGTTCGGACAGTCAAAGCACAGATACGCAGTATTTT

V gene: TRBV7-2
CDR3 length: 13
clone size: .
D gene: .
J gene: TRBJ2-3
CDR3 protein: CASSRTTPDTQYF
CDR3 DNA: TGTGCCAGCAGCCGAACCACGCCAGATACGCAGTATTTT

V gene: TRBV4-1
CDR3 length: 14
clone size: .
D gene: .
J gene: TRBJ2-5
CDR3 protein: CASSPRQFGETQYF
CDR3 DNA: TGCGCCAGCAGCCCTAGGCAGTTCGGGGAGACCCAGTACTTC

V gene: TRBV27
CDR3 length: 15
clone size: .
D gene: .
J gene: TRBJ2-3
CDR3 protein: CASSRTWGAADTQYF
CDR3 DNA: TGTGCCAGCAGCCGTACATGGGGGGCGGCAGATACGCAGTATTTT

V gene: TRBV29-1
CDR3 length: 10
clone size: few
D gene: .
J gene: TRBJ1-1
CDR3 protein: CSVANTEAFF
CDR3 DNA: TGCAGCGTTGCTAACACTGAAGCTTTCTTT

V gene: TRBV4-2
CDR3 length: 16
clone size: .
D gene: .
J gene: TRBJ1-2
CDR3 protein: CASSQEGQSPNYGYTF
CDR3 DNA: TGTGCCAGCAGCCAAGAGGGCCAGAGTCCTAACTATGGCTACACCTTC

V gene: TRBV6-1
CDR3 length: 16
clone size: .
D gene: .
J gene: TRBJ1-4
CDR3 protein: CASSDRHGHGREKLFF
CDR3 DNA: TGTGCCAGCAGTGACCGACATGGTCACGGACGGGAAAAACTGTTTTTT

V gene: TRBV28
CDR3 length: 15
clone size: .
D gene: TRBD1
J gene: TRBJ2-5
CDR3 protein: CASSDGQGERETQYF
CDR3 DNA: TGTGCCAGCAGTGACGGACAGGGGGAACGAGAGACCCAGTACTTC

V gene: TRBV21-1
CDR3 length: 15
clone size: .
D gene: .
J gene: TRBJ2-7
CDR3 protein: CASRKIQGVNEPQYF
CDR3 DNA: TGTGCCAGCAGGAAGATTCAGGGTGTTAACGAGCCCCAGTACTTC

V gene: TRBV4-1
CDR3 length: 15
clone size: .
D gene: TRBD1
J gene: TRBJ2-5
CDR3 protein: CASSQGQGEQETQYF
CDR3 DNA: TGCGCCAGCAGCCAGGGACAGGGCGAACAAGAGACCCAGTACTTC

V gene: TRBV11-2
CDR3 length: 17
clone size: few
D gene: .
J gene: TRBJ1-1
CDR3 protein: CASSPRSNPLTGFEAFF
CDR3 DNA: TGTGCCAGCAGCCCCCGAAGCAACCCCCTCACAGGATTTGAAGCTTTCTTT

V gene: TRBV7-8
CDR3 length: 17
clone size: .
D gene: TRBD1
J gene: TRBJ2-7
CDR3 protein: CASSRPGQGSRAREQYF
CDR3 DNA: TGTGCCAGCAGCCGACCCGGACAGGGGAGTAGGGCGAGAGAGCAGTACTTC

V gene: TRBV27
CDR3 length: 13
clone size: .
D gene: .
J gene: TRBJ2-3
CDR3 protein: CASSPREGDTQYF
CDR3 DNA: TGTGCCAGCAGTCCACGAGAAGGGGATACGCAGTATTTT

V gene: TRBV11-3
CDR3 length: 11
clone size: .
D gene: .
J gene: TRBJ2-3
CDR3 protein: CASLLGDTQYF
CDR3 DNA: TGTGCCAGTTTGTTGGGGGATACGCAGTATTTT

V gene: TRBV4-2
CDR3 length: 13
clone size: .
D gene: TRBD1
J gene: TRBJ2-5
CDR3 protein: CASREQGSNEQYF
CDR3 DNA: TGTGCCAGCAGAGAACAGGGGTCTAATGAGCAGTACTTC

V gene: TRBV29-1
CDR3 length: 14
clone size: .
D gene: .
J gene: TRBJ2-1
CDR3 protein: CSVDRQGSYNEQFF
CDR3 DNA: TGCAGCGTTGATCGGCAGGGTTCCTACAATGAGCAGTTCTTC

V gene: TRBV5-1
CDR3 length: 13
clone size: .
D gene: .
J gene: TRBJ2-5
CDR3 protein: CASSQTVWETQYF
CDR3 DNA: TGCGCCAGCAGCCAGACAGTATGGGAGACCCAGTACTTC

V gene: TRBV12-3/TRBV12-4
CDR3 length: 11
clone size: .
D gene: .
J gene: TRBJ1-6
CDR3 protein: CASSPGLALHF
CDR3 DNA: TGTGCCAGCAGTCCGGGTTTGGCCCTCCACTTT

V gene: TRBV4-3
CDR3 length: 16
clone size: few
D gene: TRBD2
J gene: TRBJ2-7
CDR3 protein: CASSQDPGLASYEQYF
CDR3 DNA: TGCGCCAGCAGCCAAGACCCGGGACTAGCGAGCTACGAGCAGTACTTC

V gene: TRBV27
CDR3 length: 18
clone size: .
D gene: TRBD2
J gene: TRBJ2-1
CDR3 protein: CASSFGPGRAGNPNEQFF
CDR3 DNA: TGTGCCAGCAGTTTTGGCCCCGGACGAGCGGGAAACCCAAATGAGCAGTTCTTC

V gene: TRBV12-3/TRBV12-4
CDR3 length: 13
clone size: few
D gene: TRBD1
J gene: TRBJ1-2
CDR3 protein: CASSGQGDYGYTF
CDR3 DNA: TGTGCCAGCAGTGGACAGGGGGACTATGGCTACACCTTC

V gene: TRBV12-3/TRBV12-4
CDR3 length: 16
clone size: .
D gene: TRBD2
J gene: TRBJ2-1
CDR3 protein: CASRPTGLAPVGEQFF
CDR3 DNA: TGTGCCAGCAGACCGACAGGACTAGCGCCTGTGGGTGAGCAGTTCTTC

V gene: TRBV5-1
CDR3 length: 16
clone size: .
D gene: .
J gene: TRBJ2-1
CDR3 protein: CASSSGDMWAYNEQFF
CDR3 DNA: TGCGCCAGCAGCTCAGGAGACATGTGGGCCTACAATGAGCAGTTCTTC

V gene: TRBV25-1
CDR3 length: 11
clone size: .
D gene: .
J gene: TRBJ2-5
CDR3 protein: CASSDGYDQYF
CDR3 DNA: TGTGCCAGCAGTGATGGTTACGACCAGTACTTC

V gene: TRBV12-3/TRBV12-4
CDR3 length: 15
clone size: few
D gene: .
J gene: TRBJ2-7
CDR3 protein: CASRGTGTSWNEQYF
CDR3 DNA: TGTGCCAGCAGAGGGACAGGGACTAGCTGGAACGAGCAGTACTTC

V gene: TRBV7-2
CDR3 length: 14
clone size: .
D gene: TRBD1
J gene: TRBJ2-3
CDR3 protein: CASSIRDRTDTQYF
CDR3 DNA: TGTGCCAGCAGCATTCGGGACAGGACAGATACGCAGTATTTT

V gene: TRBV19
CDR3 length: 15
clone size: .
D gene: .
J gene: TRBJ2-5
CDR3 protein: CASSTDSLDQETQYF
CDR3 DNA: TGTGCCAGTAGTACCGACAGCTTGGACCAAGAGACCCAGTACTTC

V gene: TRBV12-3/TRBV12-4
CDR3 length: 13
clone size: .
D gene: TRBD1
J gene: TRBJ2-4
CDR3 protein: CASRQGVQNIQYF
CDR3 DNA: TGTGCCAGCAGACAGGGGGTCCAAAACATTCAGTACTTC

V gene: TRBV2
CDR3 length: 16
clone size: few
D gene: TRBD1
J gene: TRBJ2-5
CDR3 protein: CASSARTGAWAETQYF
CDR3 DNA: TGTGCCAGCAGTGCTAGAACAGGGGCTTGGGCGGAGACCCAGTACTTC